These 21 T cell receptor beta chains were all obtained from the same sample, sequenced in a study of response to subunit inactivated influenza vaccine. TCRdb ran MiXCR on the RT-PCR reads and lists one entry per CDR3 protein. The sample includes hundreds of thousands of distinct CDR3 sequences, about a fifth of them seen just once. The material sequenced was PBMCs from blood, taken about 5 days after vaccination. The receptor source for this set is a man in his fifties who received an inactivated influenza vaccine.

This rearrangement joins TRBV6-2 or TRBV6-3 to TRBJ1-3; D remains unclear. Germline assignment: CDR1 MNHEY and CDR2 SVGEGT. V was trimmed by 5 bases and J by 0 bases, leaving 5 bases between them. CDR3 length: 13 residues. CDR3 sequence: CASSLFSGNTIYF. The CDR3 coding sequence is TGTGCCAGCAGTCTCTTCTCTGGAAACACCATATATTTT.

V is TRBV7-9 and J is TRBJ1-1, with D unresolved. The germline gives CDR1 SEHNR, CDR2 FQNEAQ (reference sequence). Trimming pared 5 bases from V and 2 bases from J, leaving 6 bases between. The CDR3 runs 12 residues. This chain's CDR3 is CASSTENTEAFF. In DNA form, the CDR3 reads TGTGCCAGCAGCACAGAAAACACTGAAGCTTTCTTT. Looking up the rest from reference TRBV7-9 and TRBJ1-1 gives the full variable domain: DTGVSQNPRHKITKRGQNVTFRCDPISEHNRLYWYRQTLGQGPEFLTYFQNEAQLEKSRLLSDRFSAERPKGSFSTLEIQRTEQGDSAMYLCASSTENTEAFFGQGTRLTVV.

This clonotype was seen a handful of times. The chain joins TRBV6-5 to TRBJ2-1; D may be TRBD2 (6 bases). Looked up from germline, CDR1 is MNHEY and CDR2 is SVGAGI. The CDR3 spans 15 residues. V lost 3 bases, J lost 8 bases, and 17 bases lay in between. CDR3 amino acids: CASSYSGTVVYEQFF. The CDR3 nucleotides are TGTGCCAGCAGTTATTCGGGGACTGTCGTTTATGAGCAGTTCTTC.

This clonotype turned up a few times. Written as DNA, the CDR3 is TGTGCCAGCAGCTTAGTTCCCCACCGCTTAGCTGGGGCCAACGTCCTGACTTTC. As protein: CASSLVPHRLAGANVLTF. The rearrangement joins TRBV11-2 to TRBJ2-6; no reliable D call. V lost 1 base, J lost 2 bases, and 15 bases lay in between. Germline V gene lookup returns CDR1 SGHAT and CDR2 FQNNGV. The length of the CDR3 is 18 residues.

In this sample, this clonotype turned up a few times. The J gene is TRBJ2-7, the V gene TRBV6-2 or TRBV6-3, with TRBD1 identical over 8 bases. CDR3 length: 16 amino acids. J lost 0 bases, V lost 2 bases, and 6 bases had no gene match. The germline V gene has CDR1 MNHEY and CDR2 SVGEGT. The CDR3 loop is CASSYPGRGPSYEQYF. CDR3 in DNA: TGTGCCAGCAGTTACCCGGGCAGGGGGCCCTCCTACGAGCAGTACTTC.

A few counts support this clonotype. The genes are TRBV6-2 or TRBV6-3 and TRBJ1-5; the D gene is possibly TRBD1 (5 bases). With 5 bases removed from V and 0 bases from J, the gap between germline ends came to 17 bases. CDR3 size: 17 residues. Germline V gene sequence: CDR1 MNHEY, CDR2 SVGEGT. The CDR3 sequence: CASSVRDVWDSNQPQHF. DNA of the CDR3: TGTGCCAGCAGTGTCAGGGACGTTTGGGATAGCAATCAGCCCCAGCATTTT.

V usage is TRBV4-1 and J usage is TRBJ2-4; 15 bases align to TRBD2. The CDR3 is 20 residues long. Germline CDR1 is MGHRA and CDR2 is YSYEKL. With 3 bases clipped from V and 0 bases from J, the junction kept 9 bases outside the gene matches. CDR3 amino acids: CASSQSLGLAGGLAKNIQYF. The CDR3 nucleotides are TGCGCCAGCAGCCAGAGCCTCGGACTAGCGGGGGGGCTAGCCAAAAACATTCAGTACTTC.

The chain couples TRBV11-2 to TRBJ2-5; D remains unclear. The length of the CDR3 is 13 residues. Germline CDR1 SGHAT, CDR2 FQNNGV. V was clipped by 5 bases and J by 1 base, with 8 bases between them. This chain's CDR3 is CASSPLAQETQYF. CDR3 in DNA: TGTGCCAGCAGCCCCCTTGCCCAAGAGACCCAGTACTTC.

This clonotype was found a few times. The chain is built from TRBV29-1 and TRBJ2-7, with D tentatively TRBD2 (6 bases). Germline CDR1 and CDR2: SQVTM and ANQGSEA. The V and J ends lost 4 bases and 7 bases respectively, with 23 bases between them. The CDR3 is made up of 15 amino acids. The CDR3 bases are TGCAGCGTTGTCATCCGAGCGGGCCCCTATAGGGAGCAGTACTTC. It specifies CSVVIRAGPYREQYF.

This clonotype was picked up a small number of times. This sequence joins TRBV20-1 and TRBJ2-7; 11 nucleotides match TRBD2. Germline-derived CDR1 and CDR2 are DFQATT and SNEGSKA (reference sequence). With V trimmed by 5 bases and J by 3 bases, 9 bases remained unmatched. The CDR3 totals 15 residues. The CDR3 nucleotides are TGCAGTGCTCCAACTAGCGGGGGCCTCTTCTACGAGCAGTACTTC. Translation: CSAPTSGGLFYEQYF.

Only a few counts were recorded for this clonotype. The chain joins TRBV4-3 to TRBJ2-6; 7 bases fit TRBD1. Germline lookup yields CDR1 LGHNA and CDR2 YSLEER. Trimming removed 4 bases from V and 0 bases from J; junction bases left unmatched: 9. The CDR3 has 18 residues. The CDR3, as DNA: TGCGCCAGCAGCCTAGAGCCGGGACAGAGCTCTGGGGCCAACGTCCTGACTTTC. Its protein product is CASSLEPGQSSGANVLTF.

V usage is TRBV6-1 and J usage is TRBJ2-5; 13 nucleotides agree with TRBD2. CDR3 length: 14 amino acids. Germline CDR1 and CDR2: MNHNS and SASEGT. Unmatched junction bases numbered 2, after V lost 5 bases and J lost 5 bases. CDR3 DNA sequence: TGTGCCAGCAGTCAACTAGCGGGGGGGGAGACCCAGTACTTC. This codes for CASSQLAGGETQYF.

V is TRBV5-4 and J is TRBJ1-2; TRBD1 aligns across 10 bases. V lost 4 bases and J lost 3; bases outside the gene matches: 6. CDR1 and CDR2 from the germline V gene are SGHNT and YYREEE (reference sequence). The CDR3 totals 15 residues. CDR3 coding DNA: TGTGCCAGCAGCAAGGGACAGGGGCTCGACTATGGCTACACCTTC. Translated: CASSKGQGLDYGYTF.

This clonotype was picked up a small number of times. The chain carries TRBV20-1 and TRBJ2-1; 11 bases are shared with TRBD1. Germline CDR1 is DFQATT and CDR2 is SNEGSKA (reference sequence). CDR3 length equals 13 residues. With 7 bases clipped from V and 5 bases from J, the junction kept 4 bases outside the gene matches. Written as DNA, the CDR3 is TGCAGTGGGGGACAGGGGGTGAACAATGAGCAGTTCTTC. It codes for CSGGQGVNNEQFF.

V and J are TRBV11-2 and TRBJ2-1, with TRBD1 identical over 8 bases. V lost 2 bases to trimming and J lost 2 bases; unmatched junction nucleotides: 11. Per the germline V gene, CDR1 is SGHAT and CDR2 is FQNNGV. The CDR3 totals 18 residues. The CDR3: CASSLLRWAGGPYNEQFF. CDR3 DNA: TGTGCCAGCAGCTTATTAAGGTGGGCAGGGGGCCCCTACAATGAGCAGTTCTTC.

The J gene is TRBJ2-3, the V gene TRBV7-3; unclear D gene. Per germline, CDR1 SGHTA and CDR2 FQGTGA. The CDR3 runs 16 residues. The ends were cut back, 6 bases at V and 2 bases at J, with 18 bases in the middle. The CDR3 coding sequence is TGTGCCAGCAGTTTATACGGCCTACCATCCACAGATACGCAGTATTTT. Protein product: CASSLYGLPSTDTQYF. Combining the CDR3 with reference TRBV7-3 and TRBJ2-3 gives the whole variable domain GAGVSQTPSNKVTEKGKYVELRCDPISGHTALYWYRQSLGQGPEFLIYFQGTGAADDSGLPNDRFFAVRPEGSVSTLKIQRTERGDSAVYLCASSLYGLPSTDTQYFGPGTRLTVL.

This clonotype was seen more than once but under ten times. The chain combines TRBV5-1 with TRBJ1-1, with TRBD1 identical over 8 bases. Germline CDR1 SGHRS, CDR2 YFSETQ. The V gene end was trimmed by 4 bases and the J gene end by 5 bases; junction bases not matched to a gene: 4. The CDR3 has 13 residues. The CDR3 region is CASSMGQVTEAFF. CDR3 coding DNA: TGCGCCAGCAGCATGGGACAGGTTACTGAAGCTTTCTTT.

Only a few counts were recorded for this clonotype. The genes are TRBV5-5 and TRBJ1-5; possibly TRBD1 for D (6 bases). V lost 3 bases and J lost 2, with 18 bases in between. This CDR3 has 17 amino acids. CDR1 is SGHKS, CDR2 YYEKEE, per germline (reference sequence). The CDR3 DNA reads TGTGCCAGCAGCTCCAGTCGGTCGCAGGGGCGCAATCAGCCCCAGCATTTT. This codes for CASSSSRSQGRNQPQHF.

V and J are TRBV12-3 or TRBV12-4 and TRBJ2-1, with 10 bases aligning to TRBD1. The CDR3 is 15 amino acids. Trimming removed 4 bases from V and 8 bases from J; junction bases left unmatched: 8. CDR3 protein: CASSWGQGKRYEQFF. The CDR3 coding sequence is TGTGCCAGCAGTTGGGGACAGGGGAAGAGGTATGAGCAGTTCTTC.

This chain connects TRBV20-1 to TRBJ1-6; no firm D call. The V gene's germline CDR1 is DFQATT and CDR2 SNEGSKA (reference sequence). This CDR3 has 14 residues. Trimming stripped 0 bases from V and 7 bases from J, with 10 bases between. This CDR3 reads CSARDVQSNSPLHF. CDR3 nucleotide sequence: TGCAGTGCTAGAGATGTACAGTCAAATTCACCCCTCCACTTT.

This clonotype has only a few counts. The chain combines TRBV7-8 with TRBJ1-3; D call uncertain. Trimming took 0 bases from V and 4 from J, leaving 13 bases between them. The CDR3 length is 16 residues. Germline V lookup: CDR1 SGHVS, CDR2 FQNEAQ. CDR3 sequence: CASSLAAGLDGNTIYF. The CDR3, as DNA: TGTGCCAGCAGCTTAGCGGCAGGCTTGGACGGAAACACCATATATTTT.